These 30 T cell receptor beta chains were sequenced from one sample in a study of blood T cell repertoires in COVID-19. This table comes from immunoSEQ multiplex PCR, and its TCRdb copy is limited to in-frame clones, with some not included. The sample contains under 150,000 clones, roughly 90% of which appear only once. Sample: peripheral blood. The receptors derive from a woman in her 70s who had recovered from COVID-19.

The V gene is TRBV3-1 (or the pseudogene TRBV3-2), the J gene TRBJ2-1; weak D call: TRBD1 (6 bases). The length of the CDR3 is 13 residues. The germline gives CDR1 LGHDT, CDR2 YNNKEL (reference sequence). The ends were cut back, 4 bases at V and 7 bases at J, with 11 bases in the middle. The CDR3 sequence: CASSLFQGNEQFF. DNA for the CDR3: TGTGCCAGCAGCCTTTTTCAGGGGAATGAGCAGTTCTTC.

The chain recombines TRBV7-5 with TRBJ2-7; TRBD2, the table's D call, lacks a check against the DNA. TRBV7-5 is a known pseudogene. This CDR3 region has 11 residues. CDR3 protein: CARSLLDEQYF. Written as DNA, the CDR3 is TGTGCCAGAAGCTTACTAGACGAGCAGTACTTC.

This chain joins TRBV5-4 and TRBJ2-5, with D unresolved. The V and J ends lost 0 bases and 1 base respectively, with 10 bases between them. This CDR3 has 15 amino acids. Germline V CDR1 and CDR2: SGHNT, YYREEE (reference sequence). CDR3 amino acids: CASSLAAPGQETQYF. CDR3 nucleotide sequence: TGTGCCAGCAGCTTGGCCGCGCCAGGCCAAGAGACCCAGTACTTC.

This clone showed up just once. The rearrangement joins TRBV6-6 to TRBJ1-1; no definite D call. Germline loops: CDR1 MNHNY, CDR2 SVGAGI (reference sequence). Deletions cut 0 bases from V and 1 base from J, with 6 bases between. The CDR3 extends over 14 amino acids. The CDR3 nucleotides are TGTGCCAGCAGTTACTCGACACAGAACACTGAAGCTTTCTTT. It specifies CASSYSTQNTEAFF.

This clone was counted once. The V gene is TRBV27, the J gene TRBJ1-2; TRBD1 agrees at 8 bases. The junction had 13 bases not matched to a gene; V was cut back by 7 bases and J by 0 bases. The V gene's germline CDR1 is MNHEY and CDR2 SMNVEV (reference sequence). CDR3 size: 17 residues. In DNA form, the CDR3 reads TGTGCCAGCACCCCTAGTGGCAGGGGGCATGCTAACTATGGCTACACCTTC. Translated, it gives CASTPSGRGHANYGYTF.

With respect to this clone: The sample holds other DNA sequences that translate to the same CDR3. The chain employs TRBV6-5 and TRBJ2-7; TRBD1 aligns across 7 bases. Germline lookup yields CDR1 MNHEY and CDR2 SVGAGI. Germline trimming cut 0 bases from V and 2 bases from J; bases unmatched to any gene: 4. The CDR3 covers 15 residues. CDR3 residues: CASSYSYRGTYEQYF. CDR3 DNA: TGTGCCAGCAGTTACTCCTACAGGGGCACCTACGAGCAGTACTTC.

V usage is TRBV10-3 and J usage is TRBJ1-6; D is unresolved. The CDR3 covers 12 residues. Trimming stripped 2 bases from V and 11 bases from J, with 7 bases between. Germline CDR1 and CDR2: ENHRY and SYGVKD. In DNA, the CDR3 is TGTGCCATCAGTGAGATGGGCCCACCCCTCCACTTT. Its translation: CAISEMGPPLHF.

This chain links TRBV5-5 with TRBJ2-1; TRBD2 is a possible D gene (5 bases). There are 15 residues in the CDR3. Trimming cost V 3 bases and J 6 bases, with 16 bases left between them. The V gene's germline CDR1 is SGHKS and CDR2 YYEKEE (reference sequence). DNA of the CDR3: TGTGCCAGCAGCTCCGAAACCCCCGGGGTCAATGAGCAGTTCTTC. As protein: CASSSETPGVNEQFF.

V gene TRBV10-3 combines with J gene TRBJ2-3; weak D call: TRBD2 (6 bases). Germline-derived CDR1 and CDR2 are ENHRY and SYGVKD. This CDR3 contains 13 residues. Trimming pared 8 bases from V and 5 bases from J, leaving 14 bases between. CDR3 in DNA: TGTGCCATCGGGGCTAGCGATCTAGATACGCAGTATTTT. Its translation: CAIGASDLDTQYF.

The rearrangement links TRBV7-2 to TRBJ2-7; 8 bases agree with TRBD2. This CDR3 spans 15 amino acids. Trimming removed 1 base from V and 5 bases from J; junction bases left unmatched: 7. Germline loops: CDR1 SGHTA, CDR2 FQGNSA. For the CDR3, the DNA is TGTGCCAGCAGCTTAGTGGCGGGGGGTAGGAACGAGCAGTACTTC. This codes for CASSLVAGGRNEQYF.

The chain joins TRBV27 to TRBJ1-4; the D gene is possibly TRBD1 (5 bases). Looked up from germline, CDR1 is MNHEY and CDR2 is SMNVEV (reference sequence). CDR3 length equals 14 residues. Trimming cost V 6 bases and J 5 bases, with 13 bases left between them. The CDR3, as DNA: TGTGCCAGCAGCTCGACAGCGAGGAATGAAAAACTGTTTTTT. The encoded protein is CASSSTARNEKLFF.

The CDR3 here is CASSFRPGGSSYNSPLHF. The CDR3 DNA sequence: TGTGCCAGCAGTTTCCGGCCCGGCGGGAGCTCCTATAATTCACCCCTCCACTTT. The rearrangement joins TRBV27 to TRBJ1-6; D is unclear. The CDR3 covers 18 residues. The germline gives CDR1 MNHEY, CDR2 SMNVEV (reference sequence). V was shortened by 3 bases and J by 0 bases, with 15 bases between the two germline ends.

The rearrangement joins TRBV7-2 to TRBJ2-4; TRBD1 agrees at 7 bases. Losses at the gene ends were 1 base for V and 8 bases for J; bases not matched to a gene: 8. CDR3 size: 15 residues. Germline CDR1 SGHTA, CDR2 FQGNSA. The CDR3 reads CASSLGTGVTYIQYF. CDR3 in DNA: TGTGCCAGCAGCTTAGGCACAGGGGTAACTTACATTCAGTACTTC.

The CDR3 bases are TGTGCCAGCAGCTTGAGCGGGGGGACCCACGAGCAGTACTTC. This sequence encodes CASSLSGGTHEQYF. This rearrangement joins TRBV7-3 to TRBJ2-7; 9 bases line up with TRBD2. The CDR3 is 14 residues long. From germline, CDR1 is SGHTA and CDR2 FQGTGA. J gave up 5 bases and V 3 bases, and 5 bases lay outside the gene matches.

The chain carries TRBV3-1 (or the pseudogene TRBV3-2) and TRBJ1-2; TRBD1 might be the D (5 bases). The CDR3 is 15 amino acids. V dropped 1 base and J dropped 5 bases, with 14 bases sitting between them. Germline assignment: CDR1 LGHDT and CDR2 YNNKEL (reference sequence). Written as DNA, the CDR3 is TGTGCCAGCAGCCAAGTCGCAGGGATGAGGTATGGCTACACCTTC. Its protein product is CASSQVAGMRYGYTF.

This chain links TRBV24-1 with TRBJ2-7, with TRBD1 as a possible D gene (6 bases). In germline, CDR1 is KGHDR, CDR2 SFDVKD. V lost 5 bases to trimming and J lost 5 bases, with 21 bases between them. This CDR3 spans 16 amino acids. The CDR3 reads CATSGPTNRESDEQYF. As DNA, the CDR3 is TGTGCCACCAGTGGGCCCACGAACAGGGAATCCGACGAGCAGTACTTC.

The V gene is TRBV5-4, the J gene TRBJ2-7; 10 bases are a match to TRBD1. J gave up 0 bases and V 4 bases, and 1 base lay outside the gene matches. The CDR3 contains 14 residues. Germline loops: CDR1 SGHNT, CDR2 YYREEE (reference sequence). The CDR3 nucleotides read TGTGCCAGCAGCCGGACAGGGGGCTCCTACGAGCAGTACTTC. Translation: CASSRTGGSYEQYF.

The chain has TRBV12-3 or TRBV12-4 and TRBJ1-1, with D possibly being TRBD1 (5 bases). V lost 6 bases, J lost 10 bases, and 15 bases lay in between. The CDR3 has 12 amino acids. The CDR3 here is CASSSGGVAAFF. The CDR3 DNA is TGTGCCAGCAGCTCGGGGGGGGTAGCAGCTTTCTTT.

The CDR3 region has the DNA TGCAGTGCTAGTGCGGACAGGGGGCTTGAGCAGTACTTC. Residues: CSASADRGLEQYF. The chain has TRBV20-1 and TRBJ2-7; 11 nucleotides align to TRBD1. Germline V gives CDR1 DFQATT, CDR2 SNEGSKA (reference sequence). This CDR3 spans 13 amino acids. V dropped 3 bases and J dropped 7; count of bases not matched to a gene: 5.

The CDR3 DNA follows: TGTGCCAGCTCCAGTGGGACAGGGGTCTACGAGCAGTACTTC. This gives the protein CASSSGTGVYEQYF. This chain uses TRBV18 with TRBJ2-7; 10 nucleotides match TRBD1. Germline assignment: CDR1 KGHSH and CDR2 LQKENI. The CDR3 runs to 14 residues. V was clipped by 6 bases and J by 3 bases; unmatched bases: 5.

This chain joins TRBV9 and TRBJ2-7, with a possible D match to TRBD2 (6 bases). Germline CDR1 and CDR2: SGDLS and YYNGEE. Trimming took off 4 bases at V and 7 bases at J, with 15 bases between the two ends. CDR3 length equals 13 residues. CDR3 loop: CASSLRVGLEQYF. The DNA of the CDR3 is TGTGCCAGCAGCTTACGAGTCGGACTAGAGCAGTACTTC.

The chain's CDR3 is CASAQGTGGVEQYF. The CDR3 nucleotides read TGTGCCAGCGCGCAGGGGACAGGGGGAGTGGAGCAGTACTTC. The V call is TRBV18, the J call TRBJ2-7; TRBD1 matches 11 bases. J gave up 7 bases and V 8 bases, and 10 bases lay outside the gene matches. The CDR3 loop spans 14 amino acids. Germline V gives CDR1 KGHSH, CDR2 LQKENI. The full variable domain, rest sourced from reference TRBV18 and TRBJ2-7, is NAGVMQNPRHLVRRRGQEARLRCSPMKGHSHVYWYRQLPEEGLKFMVYLQKENIIDESGMPKERFSAEFPKEGPSILRIQQVVRGDSAAYFCASAQGTGGVEQYFGPGTRLTVT.

The chain carries TRBV28 and TRBJ2-7; the match to TRBD1 covers 7 bases. V was pared by 2 bases and J by 0 bases, with 4 bases of the junction left unmatched. The CDR3 length is 15 residues. Germline V gene sequence: CDR1 MDHEN, CDR2 SYDVKM. This CDR3 reads CASSLPGTVSYEQYF. CDR3 bases: TGTGCCAGCAGTTTACCCGGGACAGTCTCCTACGAGCAGTACTTC. The whole variable domain, filled in from reference TRBV28 and TRBJ2-7, reads DVKVTQSSRYLVKRTGEKVFLECVQDMDHENMFWYRQDPGLGLRLIYFSYDVKMKEKGDIPEGYSVSREKKERFSLILESASTNQTSMYLCASSLPGTVSYEQYFGPGTRLTVT.

V and J are TRBV10-3 and TRBJ2-7; D gene ambiguous. The CDR3 has 16 amino acids. The germline gives CDR1 ENHRY, CDR2 SYGVKD. V shed 3 bases and J shed 1 base, with 16 bases lying between them. CDR3 residues: CAISDPRGGISYEQYF. CDR3 in DNA: TGTGCCATCAGTGACCCCCGCGGTGGCATTTCCTACGAGCAGTACTTC.

This clone was counted once. This chain connects TRBV29-1 to TRBJ1-2; TRBD1 agrees at 8 bases. In germline, CDR1 is SQVTM, CDR2 ANQGSEA. The V segment lost 1 base and the J segment 6 bases; nucleotides outside the gene matches: 13. The CDR3 runs to 16 residues. The CDR3 DNA reads TGCAGCGTTGAAGTTTCGGCTGCAGGGGGCAGAGATGGCTACACCTTC. Its translation: CSVEVSAAGGRDGYTF.

The J gene is TRBJ2-3, the V gene TRBV10-3; 12 positions match TRBD2. The germline V gene has CDR1 ENHRY and CDR2 SYGVKD. The CDR3 has 13 residues. Trimming removed 10 bases from V and 5 bases from J; junction bases left unmatched: 4. Written as DNA, the CDR3 is TGTGCCACTAGCGGGAGGGCCCTAGATACGCAGTATTTT. It yields the protein CATSGRALDTQYF.

This chain uses TRBV29-1 with TRBJ2-3, with TRBD2 matching over 9 bases. The CDR3 covers 15 residues. Trimming at V came to 7 bases and at J to 5 bases, leaving 13 bases not matched to a gene. Germline CDR1 reads SQVTM; CDR2 reads ANQGSEA. The DNA for the CDR3 is TGCAGCGCCAGAGGCCTAGCGGGACAAATAGATACGCAGTATTTT. It codes for CSARGLAGQIDTQYF.

The chain uses TRBV4-3 and TRBJ2-7, with D possibly TRBD2 on 5 matching bases. CDR1 is LGHNA and CDR2 is YSLEER in the germline V gene. CDR3 size: 16 residues. The V gene lost 4 bases and the J gene lost 6 bases, with 22 bases spanning the gap. The CDR3 here is CASSRSGLGVPGEQYF. CDR3 nucleotide sequence: TGCGCCAGCAGCCGATCCGGACTCGGCGTTCCTGGCGAGCAGTACTTC.

This chain links TRBV7-8 with TRBJ1-1, with 8 bases lining up with TRBD1. Losses at the gene ends were 1 base for V and 4 bases for J; bases not matched to a gene: 11. Germline V gene sequence: CDR1 SGHVS, CDR2 FQNEAQ. This CDR3 has 17 residues. CDR3 in DNA: TGTGCCAGCAGCTTAGGACGGACAGGGTTACGAAGCACTGAAGCTTTCTTT. As protein: CASSLGRTGLRSTEAFF.

This chain's CDR3 is CASSLSGGGGYTF. In DNA form, the CDR3 reads TGCGCCAGCAGCTTGTCAGGGGGCGGTGGCTACACCTTC. The V and J genes are TRBV5-1 and TRBJ1-2; TRBD1 agrees at 8 bases. Trimming took 1 base from V and 7 from J; bases not matched to a gene: 3. The CDR3 runs to 13 residues. CDR1 SGHRS and CDR2 YFSETQ come from the germline V gene.